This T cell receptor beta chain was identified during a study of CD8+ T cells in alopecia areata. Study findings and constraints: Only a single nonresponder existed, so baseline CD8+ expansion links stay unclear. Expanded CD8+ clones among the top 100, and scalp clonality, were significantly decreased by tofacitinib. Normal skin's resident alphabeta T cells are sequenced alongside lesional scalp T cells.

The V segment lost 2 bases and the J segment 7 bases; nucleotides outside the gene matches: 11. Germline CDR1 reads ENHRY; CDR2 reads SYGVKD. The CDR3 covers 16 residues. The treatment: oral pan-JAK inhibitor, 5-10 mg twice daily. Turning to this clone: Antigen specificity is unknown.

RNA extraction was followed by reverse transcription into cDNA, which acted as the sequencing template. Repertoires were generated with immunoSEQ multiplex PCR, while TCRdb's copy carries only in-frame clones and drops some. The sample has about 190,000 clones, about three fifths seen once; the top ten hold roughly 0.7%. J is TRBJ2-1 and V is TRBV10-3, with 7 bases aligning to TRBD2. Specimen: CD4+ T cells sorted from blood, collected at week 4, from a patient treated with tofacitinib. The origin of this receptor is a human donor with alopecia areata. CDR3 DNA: TGTGCCATCAGTGAGCCTGTAGCGGGTATCATTAATGAGCAGTTCTTC. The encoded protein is CAISEPVAGIINEQFF.